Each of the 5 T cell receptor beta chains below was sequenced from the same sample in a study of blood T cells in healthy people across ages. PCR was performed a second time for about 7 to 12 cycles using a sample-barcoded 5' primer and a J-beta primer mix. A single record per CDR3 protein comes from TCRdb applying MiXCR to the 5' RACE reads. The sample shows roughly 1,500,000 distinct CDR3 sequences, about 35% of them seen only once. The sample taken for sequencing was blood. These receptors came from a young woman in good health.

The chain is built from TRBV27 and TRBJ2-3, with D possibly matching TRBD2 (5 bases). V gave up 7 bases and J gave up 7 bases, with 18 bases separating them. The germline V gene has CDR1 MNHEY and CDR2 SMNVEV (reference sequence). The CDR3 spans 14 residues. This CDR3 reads CASNAGQAMNTQYF. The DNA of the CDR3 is TGTGCCAGCAATGCGGGTCAGGCTATGAATACGCAGTATTTT.

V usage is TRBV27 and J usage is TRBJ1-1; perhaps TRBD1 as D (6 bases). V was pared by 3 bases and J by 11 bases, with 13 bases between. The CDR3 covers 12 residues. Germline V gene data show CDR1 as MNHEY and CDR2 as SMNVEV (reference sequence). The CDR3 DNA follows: TGTGCCAGCAGTTTCAACCAGGGGTATGCTTTCTTT. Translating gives CASSFNQGYAFF.

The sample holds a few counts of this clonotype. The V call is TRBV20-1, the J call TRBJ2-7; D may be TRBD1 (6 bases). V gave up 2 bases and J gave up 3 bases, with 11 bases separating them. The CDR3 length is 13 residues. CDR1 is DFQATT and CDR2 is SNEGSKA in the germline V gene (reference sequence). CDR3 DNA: TGCAGTGCTAGACCCGGACAGTTCTACGAGCAGTACTTC. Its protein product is CSARPGQFYEQYF.

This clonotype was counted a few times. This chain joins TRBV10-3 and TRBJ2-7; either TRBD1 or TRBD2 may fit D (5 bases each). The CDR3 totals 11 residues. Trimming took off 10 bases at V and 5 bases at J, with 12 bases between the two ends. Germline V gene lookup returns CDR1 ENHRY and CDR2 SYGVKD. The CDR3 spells CATGTNDEQYF. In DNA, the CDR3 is TGTGCCACAGGGACGAATGACGAGCAGTACTTC.

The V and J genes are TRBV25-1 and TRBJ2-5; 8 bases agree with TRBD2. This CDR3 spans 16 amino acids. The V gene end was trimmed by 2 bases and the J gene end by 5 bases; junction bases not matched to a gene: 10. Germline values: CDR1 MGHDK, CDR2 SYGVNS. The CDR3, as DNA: TGTGCCAGCAGTGAAGCGGGGGGCAGGAGAGTGGAGACCCAGTACTTC. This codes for CASSEAGGRRVETQYF.